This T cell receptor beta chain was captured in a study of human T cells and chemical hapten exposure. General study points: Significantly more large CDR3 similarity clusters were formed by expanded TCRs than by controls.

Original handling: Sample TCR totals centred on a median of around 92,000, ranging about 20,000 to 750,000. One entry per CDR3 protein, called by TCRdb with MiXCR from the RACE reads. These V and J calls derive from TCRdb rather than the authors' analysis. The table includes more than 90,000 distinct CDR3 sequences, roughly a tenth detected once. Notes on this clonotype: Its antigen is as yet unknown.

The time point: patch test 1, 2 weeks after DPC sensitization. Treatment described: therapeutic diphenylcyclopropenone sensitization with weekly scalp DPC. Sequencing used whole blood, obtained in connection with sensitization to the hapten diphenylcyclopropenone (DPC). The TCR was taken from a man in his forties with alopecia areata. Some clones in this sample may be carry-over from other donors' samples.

CDR3 sequence: CASSEGLAGDYGANVLTF. The CDR3 DNA is TGTGCCAGCAGCGAGGGACTAGCGGGAGATTATGGGGCCAACGTCCTGACTTTC. This chain joins TRBV13 and TRBJ2-6; 14 bases are shared with TRBD2. The J segment lost 3 bases and the V segment lost 5 bases, leaving 6 bases of the junction unmatched. Germline lookup yields CDR1 PRHDT and CDR2 FYEKMQ (reference sequence). CDR3 length: 18 amino acids.